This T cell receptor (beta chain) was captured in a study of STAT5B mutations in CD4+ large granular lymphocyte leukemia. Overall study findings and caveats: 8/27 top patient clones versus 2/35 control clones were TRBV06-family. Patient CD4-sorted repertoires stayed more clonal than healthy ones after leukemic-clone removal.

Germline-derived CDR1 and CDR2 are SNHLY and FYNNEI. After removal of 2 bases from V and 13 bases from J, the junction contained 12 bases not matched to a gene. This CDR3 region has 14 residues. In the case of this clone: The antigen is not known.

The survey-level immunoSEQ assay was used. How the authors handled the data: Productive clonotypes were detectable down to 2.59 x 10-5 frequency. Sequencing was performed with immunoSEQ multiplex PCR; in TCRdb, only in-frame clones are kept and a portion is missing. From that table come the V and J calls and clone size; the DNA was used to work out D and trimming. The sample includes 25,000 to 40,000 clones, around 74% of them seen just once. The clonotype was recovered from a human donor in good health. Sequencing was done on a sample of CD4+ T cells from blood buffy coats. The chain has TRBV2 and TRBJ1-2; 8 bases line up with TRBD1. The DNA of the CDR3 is TGTGCCAGCAGTGAACCGATAACAGGGGGTAAAGGCACCTTC. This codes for CASSEPITGGKGTF.